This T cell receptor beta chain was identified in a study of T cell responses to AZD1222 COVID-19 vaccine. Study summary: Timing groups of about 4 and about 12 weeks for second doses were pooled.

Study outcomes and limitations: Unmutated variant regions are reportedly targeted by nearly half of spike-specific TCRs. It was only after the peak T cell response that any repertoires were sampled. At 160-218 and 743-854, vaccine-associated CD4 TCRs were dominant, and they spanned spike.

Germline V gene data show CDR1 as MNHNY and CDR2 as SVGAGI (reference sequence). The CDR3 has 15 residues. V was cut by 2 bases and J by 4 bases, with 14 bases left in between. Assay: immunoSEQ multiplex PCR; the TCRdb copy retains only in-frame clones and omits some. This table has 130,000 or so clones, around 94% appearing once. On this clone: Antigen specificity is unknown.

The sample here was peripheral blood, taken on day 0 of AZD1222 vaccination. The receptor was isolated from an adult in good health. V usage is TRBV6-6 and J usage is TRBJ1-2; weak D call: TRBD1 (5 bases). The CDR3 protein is CASSYEVGRAYGYTF. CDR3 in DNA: TGTGCCAGCAGTTACGAGGTGGGGCGCGCCTATGGCTACACCTTC.